Each of the 29 T cell receptor beta chains below was sequenced from the same sample in a study of OX40 agonist ivuxolimab in advanced cancers. Produced via immunoSEQ multiplex PCR; TCRdb's table is partial and in-frame only. The sample comprises about 78,000 clones, 85% to 95% of which are singletons, and approximately 3% rests with the top ten. Specimen: CD4+ or CD8+ T cells sorted from blood, collected in a trial of the OX40 agonist ivuxolimab. The receptors were sampled from an adult with an advanced solid tumor such as melanoma, head and neck, liver or kidney cancer.

The gene calls are TRBV19 and TRBJ2-6; the match to TRBD1 covers 11 bases. J lost 1 base, V lost 5 bases, and 7 bases had no gene match. CDR3 size: 18 residues. Germline V gene lookup returns CDR1 LNHDA and CDR2 SQIVND (reference sequence). DNA of the CDR3: TGTGCCAGTAGTCGCACCGGGACAGGGGGATCTGGGGCCAACGTCCTGACTTTC. Amino acids: CASSRTGTGGSGANVLTF.

The chain joins TRBV11-2 to TRBJ1-3; D remains unclear. CDR1 is SGHAT and CDR2 is FQNNGV in the germline V gene. V was shortened by 5 bases and J by 4 bases, with 21 bases between the two germline ends. CDR3 size: 17 residues. This CDR3 is CASSPPPGPLGGNTIYF. Here the CDR3 DNA reads TGTGCCAGCAGCCCCCCTCCCGGCCCCCTTGGCGGAAACACCATATATTTT.

The rearrangement links TRBV29-1 to TRBJ1-1; D remains unclear. V lost 4 bases and J 0 bases, leaving 12 bases between the germline ends. The CDR3 is 14 residues long. Germline CDR1 is SQVTM and CDR2 is ANQGSEA. The CDR3 here is CSVVIPPMNTEAFF. The CDR3 nucleotides read TGCAGCGTTGTGATCCCACCTATGAACACTGAAGCTTTCTTT.

This rearrangement joins TRBV14 to TRBJ2-1; 7 bases agree with TRBD2. The J segment lost 3 bases and the V segment lost 6 bases, leaving 11 bases of the junction unmatched. Germline V gene lookup returns CDR1 SGHDN and CDR2 FVKESK. This CDR3 has 16 amino acids. CDR3 sequence reads: CASSTATGGFYNEQFF. The DNA for the CDR3 is TGTGCCAGCAGTACGGCTACGGGGGGATTCTACAATGAGCAGTTCTTC. Full variable domain (outside the CDR3, taken from reference TRBV14 and TRBJ2-1): EAGVTQFPSHSVIEKGQTVTLRCDPISGHDNLYWYRRVMGKEIKFLLHFVKESKQDESGMPNNRFLAERTGGTYSTLKVQPAELEDSGVYFCASSTATGGFYNEQFFGPGTRLTVL.

The gene calls are TRBV14 and TRBJ1-4, with D tentatively TRBD1 (6 bases). Per germline, CDR1 SGHDN and CDR2 FVKESK. V shed 4 bases and J shed 10 bases, with 10 bases lying between them. CDR3 length: 12 residues. CDR3 amino acids: CASSPTRGKLFF. The CDR3, as DNA: TGTGCCAGCAGCCCCACCAGGGGAAAACTGTTTTTT.

The J gene is TRBJ2-7, the V gene TRBV11-2; D is perhaps TRBD2 (6 bases). This CDR3 is built from 13 residues. With 8 bases removed from V and 6 bases from J, the gap between germline ends came to 17 bases. CDR1 is SGHAT and CDR2 is FQNNGV in the germline V gene. The DNA of the CDR3 is TGTGCCAGCGGGGAGGCCAGATTGAGCGAGCAGTACTTC. This gives the protein CASGEARLSEQYF.

This clone was recorded once. This sequence joins TRBV9 and TRBJ2-1; no firm D call. The germline V gene encodes CDR1 SGDLS and CDR2 YYNGEE. The CDR3 is made up of 14 amino acids. V was trimmed by 0 bases and J by 0 bases, leaving 4 bases between them. CDR3 coding DNA: TGTGCCAGCAGCGTAGCGAGCTCCTACAATGAGCAGTTCTTC. Its translation is CASSVASSYNEQFF. The variable domain in full, completed from reference TRBV9 and TRBJ2-1, reads DSGVTQTPKHLITATGQRVTLRCSPRSGDLSVYWYQQSLDQGLQFLIQYYNGEERAKGNILERFSAQQFPDLHSELNLSSLELGDSALYFCASSVASSYNEQFFGPGTRLTVL.

V usage is TRBV25-1 and J usage is TRBJ2-2, with D tentatively TRBD2 (6 bases). In germline, CDR1 is MGHDK, CDR2 SYGVNS. Trimming removed 4 bases at V and 6 bases at J, with 18 bases between. The CDR3 runs to 16 residues. CDR3 DNA sequence: TGTGCCAGCAGTGTTTTGGAGCCCGGCGGGGCCGGGGAGCTGTTTTTT. It is translated as CASSVLEPGGAGELFF. The complete variable domain, with remaining parts taken from reference TRBV25-1 and TRBJ2-2, reads EADIYQTPRYLVIGTGKKITLECSQTMGHDKMYWYQQDPGMELHLIHYSYGVNSTEKGDLSSESTVSRIRTEHFPLTLESARPSHTSQYLCASSVLEPGGAGELFFGEGSRLTVL.

The chain has TRBV14 and TRBJ1-1; TRBD1 aligns across 8 bases. Per the germline V gene, CDR1 is SGHDN and CDR2 is FVKESK. The CDR3 length is 16 residues. The J segment lost 5 bases and the V segment lost 8 bases, leaving 16 bases of the junction unmatched. CDR3 sequence: CASGPAGDRLSTEAFF. The CDR3 DNA reads TGTGCCAGCGGCCCAGCGGGGGACAGGTTATCGACTGAAGCTTTCTTT.

This chain connects TRBV7-9 to TRBJ2-5; 8 bases map to TRBD2. After removal of 9 bases from V and 4 bases from J, the junction contained 4 bases not matched to a gene. Germline CDR1 is SEHNR and CDR2 is FQNEAQ (reference sequence). This CDR3 comprises 12 residues. The CDR3 DNA is TGTGCCAGTAAGCGGGAGTCAGAGACCCAGTACTTC. Protein sequence: CASKRESETQYF.

The chain employs TRBV6-5 and TRBJ1-5; unclear D gene. Germline V gene data show CDR1 as MNHEY and CDR2 as SVGAGI. V lost 1 base and J lost 7, with 8 bases in between. This CDR3 is built from 13 residues. The CDR3 is CASSYLAGQPQHF. The DNA of the CDR3 is TGTGCCAGCAGTTACTTGGCGGGGCAGCCCCAGCATTTT.

The CDR3 loop reads CASSWDLGNEKLFF. As DNA, the CDR3 is TGTGCCAGCAGCTGGGACCTCGGAAATGAAAAACTGTTTTTT. This rearrangement joins TRBV9 to TRBJ1-4, with a weak D call TRBD1 (5 bases). The V gene's germline CDR1 is SGDLS and CDR2 YYNGEE. This CDR3 has 14 amino acids. The ends were cut back, 4 bases at V and 5 bases at J, with 12 bases in the middle. Full variable domain (outside the CDR3, taken from reference TRBV9 and TRBJ1-4): DSGVTQTPKHLITATGQRVTLRCSPRSGDLSVYWYQQSLDQGLQFLIQYYNGEERAKGNILERFSAQQFPDLHSELNLSSLELGDSALYFCASSWDLGNEKLFFGSGTQLSVL.

The V call is TRBV4-1, the J call TRBJ2-3, with 15 bases that match TRBD2. Germline V lookup: CDR1 MGHRA, CDR2 YSYEKL. The ends lost 4 bases at V and 4 bases at J; junction bases unmatched: 3. The CDR3 totals 16 residues. CDR3 DNA sequence: TGCGCCAGCAGCCGACGGACTAGCGGGAGGGCAGATACGCAGTATTTT. Translated, it gives CASSRRTSGRADTQYF.

The J gene is TRBJ2-5, the V gene TRBV2; 12 bases agree with TRBD2. Germline V gene data show CDR1 as SNHLY and CDR2 as FYNNEI. The junction had 1 base not matched to a gene; V was cut back by 4 bases and J by 4 bases. This CDR3 contains 14 residues. CDR3 nucleotides: TGTGCCAGCAGTGGACTAGCGGGAGCAGAGACCCAGTACTTC. It is translated as CASSGLAGAETQYF.

The V call is TRBV19, the J call TRBJ2-1; D gene ambiguous. Per the germline V gene, CDR1 is LNHDA and CDR2 is SQIVND (reference sequence). CDR3 length: 18 amino acids. Trimming cost V 3 bases and J 0 bases, with 18 bases left between them. CDR3 sequence reads: CASSMAPSRMSSYNEQFF. The DNA of the CDR3 is TGTGCCAGTAGTATGGCCCCATCGCGGATGAGCTCCTACAATGAGCAGTTCTTC.

The CDR3 DNA is TGTGCCAGCAGCTTGGCCTCGGGGCATTTCAACACTGAAGCTTTCTTT. This sequence encodes CASSLASGHFNTEAFF. J is TRBJ1-1 and V is TRBV5-5; tentative D call: TRBD1 (5 bases). Germline CDR1 reads SGHKS; CDR2 reads YYEKEE (reference sequence). The CDR3 spans 16 residues. With 0 bases removed from V and 2 bases from J, the gap between germline ends came to 14 bases.

This chain connects TRBV5-6 to TRBJ1-4; the match to TRBD1 covers 7 bases. Germline V gene data show CDR1 as SGHDT and CDR2 as YYEEEE. The length of the CDR3 is 15 residues. V dropped 0 bases and J dropped 6; count of bases not matched to a gene: 5. The CDR3 reads CASSLGGGPDEKLFF. CDR3 bases: TGTGCCAGCAGCTTGGGAGGGGGCCCCGATGAAAAACTGTTTTTT. The full variable domain, its missing parts supplied by reference TRBV5-6 and TRBJ1-4, is DAGVTQSPTHLIKTRGQQVTLRCSPKSGHDTVSWYQQALGQGPQFIFQYYEEEERQRGNFPDRFSGHQFPNYSSELNVNALLLGDSALYLCASSLGGGPDEKLFFGSGTQLSVL.

The chain joins TRBV5-6 to TRBJ2-3; 13 nucleotides agree with TRBD2. V gave up 1 base and J gave up 1 base; unmatched junction bases: 6. The CDR3 runs 18 residues. Germline CDR1 is SGHDT and CDR2 is YYEEEE. CDR3: CASSLRTSGGGGTDTQYF. The CDR3 bases are TGTGCCAGCAGCTTGCGGACTAGCGGGGGTGGAGGCACAGATACGCAGTATTTT.

The chain recombines TRBV6-6 with TRBJ1-6; D is perhaps TRBD1 (5 bases). The V gene lost 5 bases and the J gene lost 9 bases, with 14 bases spanning the gap. Germline V lookup: CDR1 MNHNY, CDR2 SVGAGI (reference sequence). CDR3 length: 14 residues. Written as DNA, the CDR3 is TGTGCCAGCAGTCGCCGACCCGGGGCTTCACCCCTCCACTTT. Protein sequence: CASSRRPGASPLHF.

The chain carries TRBV15 and TRBJ2-7; 7 nucleotides agree with TRBD2. With V trimmed by 3 bases and J by 3 bases, 5 bases remained unmatched. Germline assignment: CDR1 LNHNV and CDR2 YYDKDF (reference sequence). This CDR3 contains 14 residues. Written as DNA, the CDR3 is TGTGCCACCAGCAGGGGGGGGGACGGCTACGAGCAGTACTTC. Translated: CATSRGGDGYEQYF.

The chain is built from TRBV29-1 and TRBJ2-5; 7 bases agree with TRBD1. CDR3 size: 14 residues. CDR1 is SQVTM, CDR2 ANQGSEA, per germline. V shed 4 bases and J 5 bases; nucleotides not matched to a gene: 10. The CDR3 nucleotides are TGCAGCGTTGGAAAGACAGGGCTTGGGGAGACCCAGTACTTC. Translated: CSVGKTGLGETQYF.

The chain has TRBV10-1 and TRBJ1-5, with D maybe TRBD1 (5 bases). The CDR3 consists of 13 residues. V dropped 5 bases and J dropped 6 bases, with 11 bases sitting between them. Germline-derived CDR1 and CDR2 are WNHNN and SYGVQD (reference sequence). CDR3 amino acids: CASSPGGGQPQHF. The CDR3 DNA reads TGCGCCAGCAGTCCCGGCGGGGGTCAGCCCCAGCATTTT.

This clone came up a few times. V and J are TRBV10-3 and TRBJ1-2, with D perhaps matching TRBD1 (5 bases). CDR1 is ENHRY and CDR2 is SYGVKD in the germline V gene. Trimming pared 9 bases from V and 3 bases from J, leaving 11 bases between. The CDR3 is made up of 12 amino acids. CDR3 loop: CAIFEGYYGYTF. In nucleotides, the CDR3 is TGTGCCATATTCGAGGGGTACTATGGCTACACCTTC.

The CDR3 loop reads CASNLDRATDTQYF. CDR3 bases: TGTGCCAGCAACCTCGACAGGGCCACAGATACGCAGTATTTT. This chain links TRBV2 with TRBJ2-3; 7 bases map to TRBD1. The germline V gene encodes CDR1 SNHLY and CDR2 FYNNEI. The ends lost 7 bases at V and 2 bases at J; junction bases unmatched: 6. This CDR3 comprises 14 residues.

This clone was detected only a few times. The CDR3 sequence: CASSLEGNTEAFF. The CDR3 DNA sequence: TGTGCCAGCAGCTTAGAAGGGAACACTGAAGCTTTCTTT. The chain uses TRBV7-9 and TRBJ1-1; D is undetermined. The CDR3 contains 13 residues. CDR1 and CDR2 from the germline V gene are SEHNR and FQNEAQ (reference sequence). The V gene lost 1 base and the J gene lost 1 base, with 4 bases spanning the gap. Drawing the rest from reference TRBV7-9 and TRBJ1-1, the complete variable domain is DTGVSQNPRHKITKRGQNVTFRCDPISEHNRLYWYRQTLGQGPEFLTYFQNEAQLEKSRLLSDRFSAERPKGSFSTLEIQRTEQGDSAMYLCASSLEGNTEAFFGQGTRLTVV.

The chain carries TRBV11-2 and TRBJ1-2; D not certain. The CDR3 is 12 amino acids. V was pared by 5 bases and J by 3 bases, with 7 bases between. CDR1 and CDR2 from the germline V gene are SGHAT and FQNNGV. The CDR3 loop reads CASSPRDYGYTF. The CDR3 coding sequence is TGTGCCAGCAGCCCCAGAGACTATGGCTACACCTTC.

The chain links TRBV5-4 to TRBJ2-7; no definite D call. Trimming removed 0 bases at V and 6 bases at J, with 7 bases between. The germline CDR1 and CDR2 sequences are SGHNT and YYREEE (reference sequence). The CDR3 totals 12 residues. The CDR3 DNA follows: TGTGCCAGCAGCTTGGATTCTGGCGAGCAGTACTTC. Amino acids: CASSLDSGEQYF.

V usage is TRBV4-1 and J usage is TRBJ2-5; D may be TRBD2 (5 bases). This CDR3 spans 13 amino acids. V was trimmed by 2 bases and J by 9 bases, leaving 13 bases between them. Germline V gene lookup returns CDR1 MGHRA and CDR2 YSYEKL. The DNA for the CDR3 is TGCGCCAGCAGCCAAAACGGGGTTGGGGCCCAGTACTTC. This sequence encodes CASSQNGVGAQYF.

The chain has TRBV4-1 and TRBJ1-2; 9 nucleotides agree with TRBD1. The CDR3 contains 17 residues. In germline, CDR1 is MGHRA, CDR2 YSYEKL. The V segment lost 3 bases and the J segment 7 bases; nucleotides outside the gene matches: 15. The DNA of the CDR3 is TGCGCCAGCAGCCAGACCGGGACAGGGATACGAATGGGTGGCTACACCTTC. The encoded protein is CASSQTGTGIRMGGYTF.